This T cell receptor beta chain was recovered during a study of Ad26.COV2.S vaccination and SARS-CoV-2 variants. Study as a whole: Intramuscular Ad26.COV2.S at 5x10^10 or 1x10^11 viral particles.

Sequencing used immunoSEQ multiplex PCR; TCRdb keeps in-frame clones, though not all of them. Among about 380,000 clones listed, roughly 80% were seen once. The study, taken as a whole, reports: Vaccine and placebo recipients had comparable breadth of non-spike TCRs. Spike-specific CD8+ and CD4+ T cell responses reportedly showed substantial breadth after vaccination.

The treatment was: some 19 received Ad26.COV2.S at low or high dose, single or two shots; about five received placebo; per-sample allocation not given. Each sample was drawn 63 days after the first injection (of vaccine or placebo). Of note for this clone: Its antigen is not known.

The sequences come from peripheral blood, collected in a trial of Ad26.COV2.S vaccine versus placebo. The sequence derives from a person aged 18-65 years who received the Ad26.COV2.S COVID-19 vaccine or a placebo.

CDR3 nucleotide sequence: TGTGCCAGCAGCTCCCAGGGGGACATGAACACTGAAGCTTTCTTT. It is translated as CASSSQGDMNTEAFF. The gene calls are TRBV5-6 and TRBJ1-1; the match to TRBD1 covers 7 bases. The length of the CDR3 is 15 residues. Germline V gene lookup returns CDR1 SGHDT and CDR2 YYEEEE. V was pared by 3 bases and J by 0 bases, with 5 bases of the junction left unmatched.